This note documents a single T cell receptor (beta chain) sequence. Its antigen is not identified. This entry comes from a study of cytomegalovirus exposure and HLA in healthy donors. General study points: Data from an earlier analysis indicated that most TCR beta V segments were productive either about 90% or about 30% of the time.

In the PCR, 60 Vbeta and 13 Jbeta primers were used. Only in-frame clones appear in the TCRdb table, and some are missing; sequencing was by immunoSEQ multiplex PCR. The sample yields roughly 110,000 clones, around 73% seen once. At collection, donors were nominally healthy, but unrecorded immune exposures were probable. Trimming pared 7 bases from V and 6 bases from J, leaving 19 bases between. Per the germline V gene, CDR1 is LNHDA and CDR2 is SQIVND (reference sequence). The CDR3 has 15 residues. The sequenced sample consisted of PBMCs. J is TRBJ2-1 and V is TRBV19; perhaps TRBD1 as D (6 bases). This clonotype was sampled from a man aged 25 to 40 in good health and CMV-seronegative. The CDR3 DNA is TGTGCCAGTACCTCACTGGGGGCCGCGGTCAATGAGCAGTTCTTC. Translating gives CASTSLGAAVNEQFF.